This T cell receptor (beta chain) was sequenced for a study of T cell responses to AZD1222 COVID-19 vaccine. Study as a whole: Recipients boosted at about 4 weeks or about 12 weeks are pooled.

Method: immunoSEQ multiplex PCR; TCRdb's copy keeps in-frame clones and lacks some. The sample lists about 160,000 clones; roughly nine tenths were seen once. Whole-study results and caveats: With two AZD1222 doses given, Spike-specific TCR breadth and depth both rose.

V was pared by 6 bases and J by 7 bases, with 4 bases of the junction left unmatched. Germline-derived CDR1 and CDR2 are MDHEN and SYDVKM. The CDR3 has 14 amino acids. Comment on this clone: Its antigen is currently unknown.

The specimen was peripheral blood, collected on day 0 of AZD1222 vaccination. The chain joins TRBV28 to TRBJ1-6, with 9 bases fitting TRBD1. This sequence was found in an adult in good health. Here the CDR3 DNA reads TGTGCCAGCAGGGCCGGGACAGGGAATTCACCCCTCCACTTT. This sequence encodes CASRAGTGNSPLHF.